The present TCR beta chain was sequenced within a study of response to subunit inactivated influenza vaccine. MiXCR, applied by TCRdb to the RT-PCR reads, yields one record per CDR3 protein. The table records about 520,000 distinct CDR3 sequences, 6% to 9% of them present only once. The germline gives CDR1 LGHNA, CDR2 YNFKEQ. The CDR3 has 12 residues. The V gene lost 1 base and the J gene lost 10 bases, with 8 bases spanning the gap. This clonotype was counted between two and nine times. Sequenced here: PBMCs from blood, sampled roughly 24 months after vaccination. V gene TRBV4-2 combines with J gene TRBJ2-1, with a possible D match to TRBD1 (6 bases). The TCR sequence derives from a man aged 45-69 years who received an inactivated influenza vaccine. CDR3 DNA sequence: TGTGCCAGCAGCCAAGTCGGACAGGAGCAGTTCTTC. This sequence encodes CASSQVGQEQFF.